A single sample gave rise to the 9 T cell receptor beta chains below, sequenced in a study of blood T cell repertoires in COVID-19. Profiled with immunoSEQ multiplex PCR; TCRdb holds only in-frame clones, not every one. The sample carries approximately 310,000 clones, 80% to 90% recorded once. The source material was peripheral blood. These receptors all come from a man aged 50 to 59 with active or convalescent COVID-19.

The gene calls are TRBV7-8 and TRBJ1-1, with D tentatively TRBD1 (5 bases). Germline V CDR1 and CDR2: SGHVS, FQNEAQ. This CDR3 contains 15 residues. The V gene lost 1 base and the J gene lost 2 bases, with 11 bases spanning the gap. Here the CDR3 reads CASSLGTDINTEAFF. For the CDR3, the DNA is TGTGCCAGCAGCTTAGGCACGGACATCAACACTGAAGCTTTCTTT.

This clone was found a few times. The chain has TRBV20-1 and TRBJ2-7, with 12 bases matching TRBD2. The CDR3 extends over 15 amino acids. Germline trimming cut 3 bases from V and 2 bases from J; bases unmatched to any gene: 5. Germline V gene lookup returns CDR1 DFQATT and CDR2 SNEGSKA (reference sequence). The CDR3 DNA follows: TGCAGTGCTAGTACTAGCGGGGGGATACCCTACGAGCAGTACTTC. This sequence encodes CSASTSGGIPYEQYF.

This rearrangement joins TRBV4-3 to TRBJ1-2; 8 bases align to TRBD1. The CDR3 has 19 amino acids. The V and J ends lost 3 bases and 0 bases, in that order; junction bases with no gene match: 15. Germline CDR1 LGHNA, CDR2 YSLEER. Here the CDR3 DNA reads TGCGCCAGCAGCCACTTCCGGGACAGGAACCGCCGCCCTAACTATGGCTACACCTTC. It translates to CASSHFRDRNRRPNYGYTF.

This chain connects TRBV7-3 to TRBJ2-1; 8 bases match TRBD2. This CDR3 contains 17 residues. J was trimmed by 0 bases and V by 5 bases; bases with no gene match: 9. The germline gives CDR1 SGHTA, CDR2 FQGTGA. Here the CDR3 DNA reads TGTGCCAGCAGCGCCAGCGGGAGCGCAAGCTCCTACAATGAGCAGTTCTTC. Protein sequence: CASSASGSASSYNEQFF. Based on the CDR3 plus reference TRBV7-3 and TRBJ2-1, the full variable domain is GAGVSQTPSNKVTEKGKYVELRCDPISGHTALYWYRQSLGQGPEFLIYFQGTGAADDSGLPNDRFFAVRPEGSVSTLKIQRTERGDSAVYLCASSASGSASSYNEQFFGPGTRLTVL.

The CDR3: CSVVGLSAYNEQFF. CDR3 in DNA: TGCAGCGTTGTGGGACTGTCTGCCTACAATGAGCAGTTCTTC. This chain joins TRBV29-1 and TRBJ2-1; D is perhaps TRBD2 (6 bases). Deletions cut 4 bases from V and 2 bases from J, with 12 bases between. Germline V gene data show CDR1 as SQVTM and CDR2 as ANQGSEA. This CDR3 spans 14 amino acids.

The V call is TRBV28, the J call TRBJ2-1; TRBD2 might be the D (5 bases). With 8 bases removed from V and 5 bases from J, the gap between germline ends came to 7 bases. The CDR3 runs to 11 residues. Germline CDR1 and CDR2: MDHEN and SYDVKM. The CDR3 DNA reads as TGTGCCAGCGAGGGAAACAATGAGCAGTTCTTC. Amino acids: CASEGNNEQFF.

The chain joins TRBV19 to TRBJ2-2, with 8 bases identical to TRBD1. Germline V gene sequence: CDR1 LNHDA, CDR2 SQIVND (reference sequence). The CDR3 has 20 residues. With V trimmed by 3 bases and J by 7 bases, 22 bases remained unmatched. The chain's CDR3 is CASSMGVAAQGAFRVGELFF. The CDR3 nucleotides are TGTGCCAGTAGTATGGGTGTTGCGGCCCAGGGGGCATTTCGCGTCGGGGAGCTGTTTTTT.

This clone was counted only a few times. The rearrangement uses TRBV2 and TRBJ2-7; 8 nucleotides align to TRBD2. The CDR3 extends over 13 amino acids. V lost 7 bases to trimming and J lost 4 bases; unmatched junction nucleotides: 6. Germline V gene lookup returns CDR1 SNHLY and CDR2 FYNNEI. CDR3 residues: CASIGQREYEQYF. DNA for the CDR3: TGTGCCAGCATTGGGCAGCGGGAGTACGAGCAGTACTTC. Full variable domain (rest looked up from reference TRBV2 and TRBJ2-7): EPEVTQTPSHQVTQMGQEVILRCVPISNHLYFYWYRQILGQKVEFLVSFYNNEISEKSEIFDDQFSVERPDGSNFTLKIRSTKLEDSAMYFCASIGQREYEQYFGPGTRLTVT.

The CDR3 sequence is CASSLGPSSSYEQYF. CDR3 in DNA: TGTGCCAGCAGCTTAGGCCCAAGTAGCTCCTACGAGCAGTACTTC. The chain carries TRBV7-7 and TRBJ2-7; no clear D gene. Germline values: CDR1 SSHAT, CDR2 FNYEAQ (reference sequence). V lost 1 base and J 0 bases, leaving 10 bases between the germline ends. The CDR3 has 15 amino acids.